This T cell receptor (beta chain) is from a study of blood T cell repertoires in COVID-19. For the study at large: From the United States, Italy and Spain came samples of acute and convalescent COVID-19. T cells, B-cell-depleted T cells, or PBMCs provided the cDNA or gDNA that served as material.

Authors' analysis steps: Amplification with reference gene primers provided the estimates of nucleated cell counts. Generated by immunoSEQ multiplex PCR, the TCRdb table keeps only in-frame clones and is missing some. The DNA was the basis for D and trimming; V, J and clone size are from that table. This sample has fewer than 250,000 clones, with roughly nine tenths found just once. The CDR3 has 14 residues. Trimming removed 4 bases from V and 4 bases from J; junction bases left unmatched: 4. Per germline, CDR1 SGHNT and CDR2 YYREEE (reference sequence). The V call is TRBV5-4, the J call TRBJ2-7; 11 nucleotides align to TRBD2. The sequenced sample was peripheral blood. This receptor was taken from a man between 65 and 85 years old with acute or convalescent COVID-19. CDR3 loop: CASSVTSGSYEQYF. The CDR3 bases are TGTGCCAGCAGCGTCACTAGCGGGAGTTACGAGCAGTACTTC.